The 11 T cell receptor beta chains below were found in one sample sequenced in a study of neurological immune-mediated disorders. TCRdb ran MiXCR on the 5' RACE reads and lists one entry per CDR3 protein. The sample has tens of thousands of distinct CDR3 sequences; roughly 4% are singletons. The specimen was PBMCs. These receptors came from a woman aged 55-70 years with multiple sclerosis.

V is TRBV15 and J is TRBJ1-1; a possible D gene is TRBD1 (6 bases). Germline CDR1 and CDR2: LNHNV and YYDKDF (reference sequence). The V end was cut by 5 bases, the J end by 2 bases, with 9 bases between. This CDR3 region has 13 residues. The CDR3 bases are TGTGCCACCAGCCAGGGGTTCAACACTGAAGCTTTCTTT. It translates to CATSQGFNTEAFF.

Many counts were recorded for this clonotype. This rearrangement joins TRBV20-1 to TRBJ2-3; D uncertain. The length of the CDR3 is 14 residues. V lost 1 base and J 2 bases, leaving 10 bases between the germline ends. Germline values: CDR1 DFQATT, CDR2 SNEGSKA (reference sequence). The CDR3 DNA sequence: TGCAGTGCTAGAGCGTATGGCTCCACAGATACGCAGTATTTT. Translating it yields CSARAYGSTDTQYF.

In this sample, this clonotype is medium-sized (0.01 to 0.1%). The rearrangement joins TRBV5-1 to TRBJ2-5; D is possibly TRBD2 (6 bases). The germline V gene has CDR1 SGHRS and CDR2 YFSETQ. The ends were cut back, 4 bases at V and 4 bases at J, with 14 bases in the middle. CDR3 length: 14 residues. CDR3 nucleotide sequence: TGCGCCAGCAGCGGAGGGGTTCTGGGAGAGACCCAGTACTTC. As protein: CASSGGVLGETQYF.

The CDR3 spells CASSLRQGQYNEQFF. CDR3 bases: TGCGCCAGCAGCTTGAGGCAGGGGCAGTACAATGAGCAGTTCTTC. This chain uses TRBV5-1 with TRBJ2-1, with D maybe TRBD1 (6 bases). The V end was cut by 1 base, the J end by 4 bases, with 12 bases between. The V gene's germline CDR1 is SGHRS and CDR2 YFSETQ. CDR3 length: 15 amino acids.

This clonotype was seen repeatedly, ten times or more. The chain uses TRBV6-5 and TRBJ1-5; 11 positions match TRBD1. Germline CDR1 is MNHEY and CDR2 is SVGAGI. Germline trimming cut 5 bases from V and 2 bases from J; bases unmatched to any gene: 11. The CDR3 spans 18 residues. The CDR3, as DNA: TGTGCCAGCAGTCCTACCGGACAGGGGGCGACCGGCAATCAGCCCCAGCATTTT. Translating gives CASSPTGQGATGNQPQHF.

In its sample, this clonotype was seen many times. V gene TRBV20-1 combines with J gene TRBJ1-5; D is ambiguous. Trimming shortened V by 7 bases and J by 1 base, and 8 bases separated the two germline ends. The CDR3 is 12 amino acids. Germline CDR1 reads DFQATT; CDR2 reads SNEGSKA (reference sequence). The chain's CDR3 is CSVAKSNQPQHF. Here the CDR3 DNA reads TGCAGTGTAGCGAAAAGCAATCAGCCCCAGCATTTT.

The sample holds a few counts of this clonotype. CDR3 amino acids: CASSTQTDSYEQYV. The DNA of the CDR3 is TGTGCCAGCAGCACCCAAACGGACAGTTACGAGCAGTACGTC. V usage is TRBV7-2 and J usage is TRBJ2-7, with D maybe TRBD1 (6 bases). The CDR3 is made up of 14 amino acids. Trimming took off 5 bases at V and 4 bases at J, with 15 bases between the two ends. Per the germline V gene, CDR1 is SGHTA and CDR2 is FQGNSA.

This clonotype has ten or more counts. One junction end does not reproduce the germline sequence, and a read error may be involved. The chain is built from TRBV20-1 and TRBJ1-5; unclear D gene. In germline, CDR1 is DFQATT, CDR2 SNEGSKA (reference sequence). The CDR3 consists of 13 residues. The CDR3 DNA follows: TGCAGTGCTAGACTTATAAGCAATCAGCCCCAGAATTTT. Amino acids: CSARLISNQPQNF.

This chain's CDR3 is CASKWGEGDTGELFF. CDR3 in DNA: TGTGCCAGCAAGTGGGGGGAAGGAGACACCGGGGAGCTGTTTTTT. V usage is TRBV6-2 or TRBV6-3 and J usage is TRBJ2-2; tentative D call: TRBD2 (6 bases). The CDR3 spans 15 residues. Germline CDR1 reads MNHEY; CDR2 reads SVGEGT. The V end was cut by 7 bases, the J end by 3 bases, with 15 bases between.

Ten or more counts support this clonotype. The chain carries TRBV6-5 and TRBJ1-2; maybe TRBD1 (6 bases). This CDR3 is built from 14 residues. Germline lookup yields CDR1 MNHEY and CDR2 SVGAGI. Trimming left V 8 bases short and J 2 bases short, with 15 bases between. The CDR3 DNA is TGTGCCAGCTGGACGAATAGGGGGAACTATGGCTACACCTTC. This codes for CASWTNRGNYGYTF.

This clonotype was detected a few times. V and J are TRBV27 and TRBJ2-4; no definite D call. This CDR3 has 13 residues. V was trimmed by 6 bases and J by 8 bases, leaving 14 bases between them. Per germline, CDR1 MNHEY and CDR2 SMNVEV (reference sequence). CDR3 protein: CASRARLTDIQYF. CDR3 nucleotide sequence: TGTGCCAGCAGGGCCCGCCTAACGGACATTCAGTACTTC.